The rows below give T cell receptor beta chains drawn from one sample of a study of shared clonotypes between healthy human individuals. Here immunoSEQ multiplex PCR was the method, and the copy in TCRdb shows in-frame clones only, minus some. This sample has just over 2,000,000 clones; approximately 95% occur once, and the top ten carry more than 0.1%. Sequencing was done on a sample of naive CD4+ T cells sorted from blood. The receptors shown here come from a man aged 18 to 30 in good health. The CDR3 runs from the conserved cysteine through the conserved F or W. Each record gives: V gene, J gene, D gene, clone size, CDR3 DNA, CDR3 protein. D genes are given only for firm matches. Rows give clone size only sometimes, using once, few, many, or a class for an expanded clone.

TRBV7-2	TRBJ2-1	NA	NA	TGTGCCAGCAGTCCCCCTGGGGAGCAGTTCTTC	CASSPPGEQFF
TRBV7-2	TRBJ2-3	TRBD2	NA	TGTGCCAGCAGCCAAGGACTAGCGGGACTTAATACGCAGTATTTT	CASSQGLAGLNTQYF
TRBV6-5	TRBJ2-7	NA	few	TGTGCCAGCAGTTACTCGGTTAGCGGATCGACCTACGAGCAGTACTTC	CASSYSVSGSTYEQYF
TRBV6-5	TRBJ1-2	NA	NA	TGTGCCAGCACCCGGAACTATGGCTACACCTTC	CASTRNYGYTF
TRBV5-6	TRBJ1-3	NA	NA	TGTGCCAGCAGCTTAAGCGACAGGAACGGAAACACCATATATTTT	CASSLSDRNGNTIYF
TRBV6-6	TRBJ1-1	NA	once	TGTGCCAGCAGTCCAACACCCGGCGGGAACACTGAAGCTTTCTTT	CASSPTPGGNTEAFF
TRBV7-2	TRBJ2-3	NA	NA	TGTGCCAGTACGGGGGCTAGCGGAGTCACAGATACGCAGTATTTT	CASTGASGVTDTQYF
TRBV10-3	TRBJ2-7	TRBD2	NA	TGTGCCATCAGTGAAGCGGGAGGGGGAAACGAGCAGTACTTC	CAISEAGGGNEQYF
TRBV7-2	TRBJ2-7	NA	NA	TGTGCCAGCAGCTTAGAGCTCGAGCAGTACTTC	CASSLELEQYF
TRBV11-2	TRBJ2-7	NA	NA	TGTGCCAGCAGCTTATCCAGCTACGAGCAGTACTTC	CASSLSSYEQYF
TRBV29-1	TRBJ2-3	NA	NA	TGCAGCGTTGAGGGGACTCTCACAGATACGCAGTATTTT	CSVEGTLTDTQYF
TRBV25-1	TRBJ2-3	TRBD2	NA	TGTGCCAGCAGTCCCTTTAGCGGGTTCACAGATACGCAGTATTTT	CASSPFSGFTDTQYF
TRBV30	TRBJ1-2	NA	NA	TGTGCCTGGAGCCCGGGACCCAACTATGGCTACACCTTC	CAWSPGPNYGYTF
TRBV5-8	TRBJ2-1	TRBD2	NA	TGTGCCAGCAGCTGGTTAGGCGGGAGGGTTTCCTACAATGAGCAGTTCTTC	CASSWLGGRVSYNEQFF
TRBV9	TRBJ1-5	TRBD1	NA	TGTGCCAGCAGCCAGGGACAGATCAATCAGCCCCAGCATTTT	CASSQGQINQPQHF
TRBV6-5	TRBJ2-7	TRBD2	NA	TGTGCCAGCAGTTACTCCCGAGGACTAGCGTACGAGCAGTACTTC	CASSYSRGLAYEQYF
TRBV18	TRBJ1-2	NA	NA	TGTGCCAGCTCACCAGCGGGAAACTATGGCTACACCTTC	CASSPAGNYGYTF
TRBV5-6	TRBJ1-2	NA	NA	TGTGCCAGCAGCCCTCCGGGGGTCTATGGCTACACCTTC	CASSPPGVYGYTF
TRBV30	TRBJ1-1	TRBD1	NA	TGTGCCTGGGATTCAAACGGACAGGCGGTGACGGCTTTCTTT	CAWDSNGQAVTAFF
TRBV30	TRBJ2-2	NA	NA	TGTGCCTGGAGTGGGCAGGATGAGCTGTTTTTT	CAWSGQDELFF
TRBV6-5	TRBJ1-6	TRBD1	NA	TGTGCCAGCAGCAAGGGACAGCCTGGTTCACCCCTCCACTTT	CASSKGQPGSPLHF
TRBV6-1	TRBJ2-3	NA	NA	TGTGCCAGCAGGGCGGACGGGAGAGACACAGATACGCAGTATTTT	CASRADGRDTDTQYF
TRBV6-6	TRBJ1-2	NA	once	TGTGCCAGCAGTTACTCCCCCCAAGGCTACACCTTC	CASSYSPQGYTF
TRBV5-1	TRBJ2-7	NA	NA	TGCGCCAGCAGCTCGGGGCAGGAGGCTGGTGAGCAGTACTTC	CASSSGQEAGEQYF